This section outlines one TCR beta chain sequence together with its context. Its antigen is still unknown. Germline-derived CDR1 and CDR2 are MDHEN and SYDVKM. CDR3 length: 14 amino acids. This specimen belongs to a study of post-analysis software for immune sequencing data. Turning to the study itself: Relapsing-remitting, secondary progressive and progressive-relapsing multiple sclerosis were all included among the disease courses.

Carried by the TCR beta cDNA libraries were unique molecular identifiers. T cells numbering roughly 0.95 to 11 million gave rise to a few hundred thousand cDNA molecules. MiXCR, applied by TCRdb to the PCR reads, yields one record per CDR3 protein. The sample records about 460,000 distinct CDR3 sequences, roughly 45% being singletons. Overall study findings and caveats: Compared against controls, patients with multiple sclerosis displayed significantly lower normalized Chao1 diversity. Included in a set of roughly five TRBV segments more frequent in patients than controls were TRBV5-6, TRBV5-1 and TRBV20-1.

The TCR sequence derives from a girl aged 10-17 years with multiple sclerosis. V usage is TRBV28 and J usage is TRBJ2-5; 7 nucleotides agree with TRBD1. The J call may be in error: the DNA end matches TRBJ2-7 better. Sequencing was performed on blood. The CDR3, as DNA: TGTGCCAGTTGGACCCCCAGGGGGTCACACGAGCAGTACTTC. Encoded protein: CASWTPRGSHEQYF.